The present T cell receptor (beta chain) was sequenced within a study of T cells in Graves' hyperthyroidism and ophthalmopathy (dated by TCRdb to the late 2010s). For context, the study as a whole: Peripheral blood was collected at initial diagnosis, before any treatment. Whether ophthalmopathy could be predicted prospectively was tested in an independent validation cohort made up of under 20 hyperthyroidism patients plus 17 patients who later progressed to ophthalmopathy. A discovery cohort of about a hundred patients, roughly 45 with Graves' ophthalmopathy and approximately 55 with stable Graves' hyperthyroidism, was used to find distinguishing TCR V-J signatures. After blood sampling, hyperthyroidism patients were treated with methimazole at a starting dose of 30 mg daily, and ophthalmopathy patients were treated with high-dose intravenous methylprednisolone. Thyroid tissue and blood T-cell repertoires from more than 5 Graves' hyperthyroidism patients were also compared in the study. According to the paper, TCR Vbeta CDR3 sequencing was carried out on over 130 peripheral blood samples, which came from some 41 ophthalmopathy, around 74 hyperthyroidism and approximately 17 progressor patients. For training and testing, the 95 to 100 patients in the discovery cohort were randomly divided in a 7:3 ratio.

A word on this clonotype: It has no known antigen specificity. One base away there is no much larger clone; base qualities are not given.

A patient counted as having stable Graves' hyperthyroidism if no progression to ophthalmopathy occurred over 18 months of follow-up. Hyperthyroidism patients were aged 18 to 65 years and newly diagnosed, with disease duration of less than 2 months. Exclusion was applied to patients with uncontrolled infections, other autoimmune diseases, pregnancy or lactation. Diagnoses were based on clinical symptoms, serum thyroxine and TRAb, thyroid ultrasound and orbital computed tomography. Ficoll-Paque density gradient centrifugation was used to isolate PBMCs from under 11 ml of fresh peripheral blood. Total RNA was extracted using Trizol reagent, and RNA quality was assessed on an Agilent 2100 Bioanalyzer. What the research found in general, with its limitations: In cross-validation, a model built on a 13 V-J signature told ophthalmopathy apart from stable hyperthyroidism with approximately 91% sensitivity and around 81% specificity, and in testing the same model reached 80%/75%. Sample size was not statistically predetermined, and investigators were not blinded to group allocation. Blood samples also contained most of the expanded thyroid clonotypes (frequency above 0.001), which suggests that blood repertoires may reflect thyroid immune responses. In validation, progression to ophthalmopathy was predicted by the model with 65% to 71% sensitivity and roughly 72% specificity, a median of approximately 6.5 months before onset.

The TCR beta CDR3 regions were amplified from the RNA transcripts. For the first round of RT-PCR on the TCR CDR3, the HTBI primer set was used together with the Qiagen OneStep RT-PCR kit. Libraries were constructed in a second round of multiplex PCR, after which size selection and purification were performed. Libraries were sequenced paired-end with 100 bp reads on an Illumina HiSeq2000. The authors processed their data as follows. Raw data were processed with SOAPnuke, discarding reads with adapters, uncalled bases, mean Phred below 15, or no exact constant-primer or identifier match. High-quality paired reads were merged using COPE v1.2.5, and each unique nucleotide sequence was defined as a clonotype. Clonotypes were aligned to IMGT TRBV, TRBD and TRBJ reference segments using MiTCR v1.1. The analysis included only V-J combinations with a frequency above 0.0001, which together covered 99.2% of the repertoires. The TCS score was defined as the ratio of F50 (clonal expansion) to E x V (chaos), calculated using BLOSUM62-based TCRdist between CDR3 peptides within each V-J. Welch's t-statistics and random forest reduced roughly 500 V-J features to 13, which were used in a naive Bayes classifier (R e1071). TCRdb reprocessing: public reads trimmed at Q25 with fastp, clones called with MiXCR, in-frame beta chains kept. A single entry per CDR3 protein holds the most common genes and DNA from its merged rows. The V and J calls come from TCRdb's annotation, not from the publication. The sample table holds approximately 300,000 distinct CDR3 sequences, of which 15% to 20% were seen once. Jointly, the top ten make up around 33% of the sample.

This clonotype originated in a man under 40 with Graves' hyperthyroidism. The sample taken for sequencing was blood.

CDR3 reads: CSASGRGEQYF. The sequence in DNA is TGCAGTGCTAGCGGGAGGGGAGAGCAGTACTTC. The chain is encoded by TRBV20-1 joined to TRBJ2-7; the junction holds 8 bases that match TRBD2. The germline V gene (reference sequence) gives CDR1 as DFQATT and CDR2 as SNEGSKA. From V the trimming removes 3 bases and from J it removes 7 bases, while the gene matches leave 2 bases of the junction unaccounted for. From the cysteine through the phenylalanine, the CDR3 covers 11 amino acids. Only the CDR3 DNA stays, 33 bases, in frame from base 1.